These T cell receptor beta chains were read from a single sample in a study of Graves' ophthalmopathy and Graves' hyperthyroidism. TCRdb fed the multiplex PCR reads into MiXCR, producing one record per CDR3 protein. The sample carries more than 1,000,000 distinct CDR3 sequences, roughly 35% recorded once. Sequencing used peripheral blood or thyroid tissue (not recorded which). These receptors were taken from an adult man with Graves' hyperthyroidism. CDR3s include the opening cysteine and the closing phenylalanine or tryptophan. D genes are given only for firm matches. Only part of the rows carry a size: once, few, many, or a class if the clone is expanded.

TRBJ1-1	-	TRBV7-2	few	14	CASSFWGGEYPAFF	TGTGCCAGCAGCTTTTGGGGGGGCGAGTATCCCGCTTTCTTT
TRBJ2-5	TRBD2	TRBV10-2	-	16	CASSGLAGTGTETQYF	TGCGCCAGCAGTGGTCTAGCGGGGACGGGTACAGAGACCCAGTACTTC
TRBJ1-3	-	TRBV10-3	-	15	CASSYSKGSGNTIYF	TGTGCCAGCAGTTACTCAAAGGGAAGTGGAAACACCATATATTTT
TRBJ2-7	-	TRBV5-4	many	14	CASSRRDGTYEQYF	TGTGCCAGCAGCCGCCGGGACGGTACCTACGAGCAGTACTTC
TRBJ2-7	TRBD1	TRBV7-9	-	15	CASSSPGQGKVEQYF	TGTGCCAGCAGCTCCCCGGGACAGGGGAAGGTCGAGCAGTACTTC
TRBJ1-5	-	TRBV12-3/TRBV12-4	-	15	CASKDRIYSNQPQHF	TGTGCCTCAAAGGACAGAATATATAGCAATCAGCCCCAGCATTTT
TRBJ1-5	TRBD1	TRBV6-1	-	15	CASRDRGNSNQPQHF	TGTGCCAGCCGGGACAGGGGAAATAGCAATCAGCCCCAGCATTTT
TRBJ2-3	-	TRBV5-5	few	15	CASSLGGEDTDTQYF	TGTGCCAGCAGCTTAGGGGGGGAAGACACAGATACGCAGTATTTT
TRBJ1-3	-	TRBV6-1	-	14	CASSVGRRGNTIYF	TGTGCCAGCAGTGTTGGGCGCCGGGGGAACACCATATATTTT
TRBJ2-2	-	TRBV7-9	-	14	CASSFSFLSGELSF	TGTGCCAGCAGCTTTTCATTCCTGTCCGGGGAGCTGTCTTTT
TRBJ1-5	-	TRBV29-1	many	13	CSVATGLNQPQHF	TGCAGCGTAGCTACAGGACTCAATCAGCCCCAGCATTTT
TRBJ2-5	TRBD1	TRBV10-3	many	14	CAISGTGEEETQYF	TGTGCCATCAGTGGGACAGGAGAAGAAGAGACCCAGTACTTC
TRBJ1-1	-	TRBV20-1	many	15	CSARDWEGKHTEAFF	TGCAGTGCTAGAGATTGGGAAGGGAAGCACACTGAAGCTTTCTTT
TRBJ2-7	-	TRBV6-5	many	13	CASSSYRNGEQYF	TGTGCCAGCAGTTCCTACCGAAACGGCGAGCAGTACTTC
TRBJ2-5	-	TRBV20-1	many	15	CSASPAGRGQETQYF	TGCAGTGCTAGTCCGGCGGGCAGGGGCCAAGAGACCCAGTACTTC
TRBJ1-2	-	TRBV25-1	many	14	CASSERRGAYGYTF	TGTGCCAGCAGTGAGAGGCGAGGGGCCTATGGCTACACCTTC
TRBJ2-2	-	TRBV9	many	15	CASSGRGAAAGELFF	TGTGCCAGCAGCGGCAGGGGGGCGGCAGCCGGGGAGCTGTTTTTT
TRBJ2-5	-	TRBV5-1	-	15	CASSLSERPQETQYF	TGCGCCAGCAGCTTGTCTGAAAGACCCCAAGAGACCCAGTACTTC
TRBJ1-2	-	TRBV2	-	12	CASSDRAGGYTF	TGTGCCAGCAGTGACAGGGCCGGGGGCTACACCTTC
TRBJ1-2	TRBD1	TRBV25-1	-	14	CASSEGGQIYGYTF	TGTGCCAGCAGTGAAGGGGGACAGATCTATGGCTACACCTTC
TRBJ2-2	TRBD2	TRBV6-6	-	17	CASTMTSGGANTGELFF	TGTGCCAGCACCATGACTAGCGGGGGGGCGAACACCGGGGAGCTGTTTTTT
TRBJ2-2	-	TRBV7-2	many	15	CASLLDRTNTGELFF	TGTGCCAGCCTCCTGGACAGAACGAACACCGGGGAGCTGTTTTTT